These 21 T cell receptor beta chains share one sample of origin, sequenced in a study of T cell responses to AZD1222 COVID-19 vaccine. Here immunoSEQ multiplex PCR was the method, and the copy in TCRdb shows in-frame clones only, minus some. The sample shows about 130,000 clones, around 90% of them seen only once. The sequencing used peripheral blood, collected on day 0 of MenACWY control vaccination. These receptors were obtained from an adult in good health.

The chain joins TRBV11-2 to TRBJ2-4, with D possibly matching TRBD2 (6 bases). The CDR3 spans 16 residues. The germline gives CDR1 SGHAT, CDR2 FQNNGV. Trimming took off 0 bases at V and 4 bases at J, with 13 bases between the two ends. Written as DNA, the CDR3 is TGTGCCAGCAGCTTAGAGTCGGCGCGGGGTAAAAACATTCAGTACTTC. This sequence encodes CASSLESARGKNIQYF.

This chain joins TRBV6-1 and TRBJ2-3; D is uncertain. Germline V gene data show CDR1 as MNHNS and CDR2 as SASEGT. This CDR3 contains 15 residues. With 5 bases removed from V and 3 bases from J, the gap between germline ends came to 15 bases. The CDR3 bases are TGTGCCAGCAGTTTTACGGGCCCGCGGACAGATACGCAGTATTTT. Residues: CASSFTGPRTDTQYF.

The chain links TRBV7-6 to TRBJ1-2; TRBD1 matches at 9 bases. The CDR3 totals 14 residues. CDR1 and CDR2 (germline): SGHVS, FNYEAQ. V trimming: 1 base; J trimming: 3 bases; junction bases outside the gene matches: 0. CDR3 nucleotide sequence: TGTGCCAGCAGCTTAGGGACAGGGGACTATGGCTACACCTTC. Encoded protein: CASSLGTGDYGYTF.

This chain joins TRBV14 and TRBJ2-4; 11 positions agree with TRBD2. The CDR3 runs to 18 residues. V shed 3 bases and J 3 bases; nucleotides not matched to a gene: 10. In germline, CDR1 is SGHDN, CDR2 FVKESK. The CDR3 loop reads CASSQGIAGGRSKNIQYF. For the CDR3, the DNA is TGTGCCAGCAGCCAGGGGATAGCGGGAGGGCGGAGCAAAAACATTCAGTACTTC.

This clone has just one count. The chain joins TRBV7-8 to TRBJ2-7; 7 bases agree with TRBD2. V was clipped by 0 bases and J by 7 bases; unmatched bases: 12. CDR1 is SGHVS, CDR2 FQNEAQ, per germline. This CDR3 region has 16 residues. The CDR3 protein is CASSLARQLLGGEQYV. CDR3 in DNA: TGTGCCAGCAGCTTAGCTCGGCAACTACTCGGGGGGGAGCAGTACGTC.

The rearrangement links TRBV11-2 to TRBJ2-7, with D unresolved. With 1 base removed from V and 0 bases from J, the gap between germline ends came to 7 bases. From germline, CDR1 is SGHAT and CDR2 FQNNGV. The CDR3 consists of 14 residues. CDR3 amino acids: CASSLAYNSYEQYV. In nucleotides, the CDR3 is TGTGCCAGCAGCTTAGCCTACAACTCCTACGAGCAGTACGTC.

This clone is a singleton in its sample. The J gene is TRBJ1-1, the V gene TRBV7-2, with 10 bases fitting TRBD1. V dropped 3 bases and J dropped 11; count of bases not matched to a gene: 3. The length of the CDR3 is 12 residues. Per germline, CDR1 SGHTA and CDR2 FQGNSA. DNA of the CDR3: TGTGCCAGCAGCTTGGGGACAGGGGACGCTTTCTTT. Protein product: CASSLGTGDAFF. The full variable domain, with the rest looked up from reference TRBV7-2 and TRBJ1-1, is GAGVSQSPSNKVTEKGKDVELRCDPISGHTALYWYRQSLGQGLEFLIYFQGNSAPDKSGLPSDRFSAERTGGSVSTLTIQRTQQEDSAVYLCASSLGTGDAFFGQGTRLTVV.

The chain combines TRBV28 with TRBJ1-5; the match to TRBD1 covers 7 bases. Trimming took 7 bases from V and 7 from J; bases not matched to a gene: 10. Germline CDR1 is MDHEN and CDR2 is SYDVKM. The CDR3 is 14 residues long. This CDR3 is CASKRGQGLQPQHF. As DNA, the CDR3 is TGTGCCAGCAAGAGGGGGCAGGGTTTGCAGCCCCAGCATTTT.

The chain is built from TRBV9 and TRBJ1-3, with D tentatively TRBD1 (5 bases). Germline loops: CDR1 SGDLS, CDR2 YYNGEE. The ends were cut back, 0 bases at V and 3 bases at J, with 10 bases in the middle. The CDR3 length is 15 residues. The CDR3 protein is CASSVVQVGGNTIYF. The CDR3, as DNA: TGTGCCAGCAGCGTAGTACAGGTTGGTGGAAACACCATATATTTT. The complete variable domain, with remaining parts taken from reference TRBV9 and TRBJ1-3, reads DSGVTQTPKHLITATGQRVTLRCSPRSGDLSVYWYQQSLDQGLQFLIQYYNGEERAKGNILERFSAQQFPDLHSELNLSSLELGDSALYFCASSVVQVGGNTIYFGEGSWLTVV.

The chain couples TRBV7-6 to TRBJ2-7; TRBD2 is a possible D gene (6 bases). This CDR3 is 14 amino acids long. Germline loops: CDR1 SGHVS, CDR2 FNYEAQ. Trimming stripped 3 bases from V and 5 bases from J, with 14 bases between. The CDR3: CASSLDSGVNEQYF. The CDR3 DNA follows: TGTGCCAGCAGCTTGGACTCGGGAGTAAACGAGCAGTACTTC.

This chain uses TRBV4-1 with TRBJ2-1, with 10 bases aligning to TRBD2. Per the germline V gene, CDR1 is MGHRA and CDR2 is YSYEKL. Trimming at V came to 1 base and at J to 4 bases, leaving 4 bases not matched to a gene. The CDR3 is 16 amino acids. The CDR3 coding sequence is TGCGCCAGCAGCCAAGTTAGTAGCGGGGGGTACAATGAGCAGTTCTTC. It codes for CASSQVSSGGYNEQFF.

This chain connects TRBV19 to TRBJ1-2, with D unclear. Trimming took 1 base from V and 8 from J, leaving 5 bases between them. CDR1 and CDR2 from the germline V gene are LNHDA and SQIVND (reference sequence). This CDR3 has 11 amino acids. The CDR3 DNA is TGTGCCAGTAGTATAGGAAGAGGCTACACCTTC. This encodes CASSIGRGYTF.

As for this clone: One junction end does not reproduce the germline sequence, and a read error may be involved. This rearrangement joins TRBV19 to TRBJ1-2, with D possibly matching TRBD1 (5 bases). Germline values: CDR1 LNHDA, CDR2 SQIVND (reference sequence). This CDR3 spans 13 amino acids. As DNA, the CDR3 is TGTGCCAGTAGAGCCGGGACTGACTATCGCTACACCTTC. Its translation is CASRAGTDYRYTF.

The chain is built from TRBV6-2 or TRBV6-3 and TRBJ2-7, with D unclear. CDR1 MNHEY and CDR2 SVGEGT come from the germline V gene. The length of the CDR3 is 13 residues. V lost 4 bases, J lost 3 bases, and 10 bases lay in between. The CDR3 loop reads CASSFGSDYEQYV. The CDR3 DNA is TGTGCCAGCAGTTTTGGGTCAGACTACGAGCAGTACGTC.

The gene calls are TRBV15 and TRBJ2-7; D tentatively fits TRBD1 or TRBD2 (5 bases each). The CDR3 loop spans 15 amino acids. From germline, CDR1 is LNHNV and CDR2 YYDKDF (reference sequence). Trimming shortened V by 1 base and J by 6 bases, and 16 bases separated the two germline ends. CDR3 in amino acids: CATSRVSQGSGEQYF. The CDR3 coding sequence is TGTGCCACCAGCAGAGTGTCGCAGGGAAGCGGCGAGCAGTACTTC.

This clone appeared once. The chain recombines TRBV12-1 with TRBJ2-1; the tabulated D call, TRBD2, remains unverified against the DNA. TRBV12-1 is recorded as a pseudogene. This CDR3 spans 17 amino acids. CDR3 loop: CASSFRNSGGSYNEQFF. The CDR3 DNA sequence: TGTGCCAGCAGCTTTCGGAACAGCGGGGGCTCCTACAATGAGCAGTTCTTC.

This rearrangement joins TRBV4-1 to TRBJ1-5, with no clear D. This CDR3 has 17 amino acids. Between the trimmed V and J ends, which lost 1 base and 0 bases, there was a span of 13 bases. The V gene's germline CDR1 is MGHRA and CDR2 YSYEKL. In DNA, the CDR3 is TGCGCCAGCAGCCAAGCCCACCGGGATGTTAGCAATCAGCCCCAGCATTTT. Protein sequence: CASSQAHRDVSNQPQHF.

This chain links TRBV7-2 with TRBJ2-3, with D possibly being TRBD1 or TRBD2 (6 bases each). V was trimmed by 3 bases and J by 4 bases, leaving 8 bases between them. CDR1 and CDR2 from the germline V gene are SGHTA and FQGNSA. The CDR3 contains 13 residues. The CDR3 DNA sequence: TGTGCCAGCAGCTTGGGGGGCGCAGATACGCAGTATTTT. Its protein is CASSLGGADTQYF.

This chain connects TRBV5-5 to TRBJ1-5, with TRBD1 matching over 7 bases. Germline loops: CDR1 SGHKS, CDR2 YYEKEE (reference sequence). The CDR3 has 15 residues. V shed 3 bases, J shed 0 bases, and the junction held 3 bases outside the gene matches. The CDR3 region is CASSWTGLSNQPQHF. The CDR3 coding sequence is TGTGCCAGCAGCTGGACAGGACTTAGCAATCAGCCCCAGCATTTT.

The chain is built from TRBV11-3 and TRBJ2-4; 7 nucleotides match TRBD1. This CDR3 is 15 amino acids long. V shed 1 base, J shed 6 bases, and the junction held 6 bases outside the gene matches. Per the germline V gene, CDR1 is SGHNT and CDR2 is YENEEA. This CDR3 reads CASSLATGPGNIQYF. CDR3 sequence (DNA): TGTGCCAGCAGCTTAGCGACAGGGCCAGGAAACATTCAGTACTTC.

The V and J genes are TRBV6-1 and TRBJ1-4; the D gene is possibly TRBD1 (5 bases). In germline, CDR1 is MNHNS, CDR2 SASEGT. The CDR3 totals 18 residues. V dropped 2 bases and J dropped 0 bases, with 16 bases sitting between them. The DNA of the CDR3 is TGTGCCAGCAGTGAACCGCTCGACAGCCGATCAACTAATGAAAAACTGTTTTTT. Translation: CASSEPLDSRSTNEKLFF.